These T cell receptor beta chains were read from a single sample in a study of Ad26.COV2.S vaccination and SARS-CoV-2 variants. TCRdb's copy holds only in-frame clones and misses some; the assay was immunoSEQ multiplex PCR. The sample contains 350,000 to 500,000 clones, roughly 89% of which appear only once. This specimen consisted of peripheral blood, obtained in a trial of Ad26.COV2.S vaccine versus placebo. Receptor source: a person between 18 and 65 years old who received the Ad26.COV2.S COVID-19 vaccine or a placebo. Each CDR3 is given with its conserved first and last residue. Each record gives: CDR3 DNA, CDR3 protein, CDR3 length, V gene, J gene, D gene, clone size. The D gene is left open where the match is weak. A row's size may be missing; if present it is once, few, many or a size class.

cdr3_nt: TGTGCCAGCAGCTCGGGACTAGCGGGAGCGAACAATGAGCAGTTCTTC
cdr3_aa: CASSSGLAGANNEQFF
cdr3_length: 16
v_call: TRBV7-8
j_call: TRBJ2-1
d_call: TRBD2
clone_size: .

cdr3_nt: TGTGCCACCAGTCGCGGGTGGTATGGCTACACCTTC
cdr3_aa: CATSRGWYGYTF
cdr3_length: 12
v_call: TRBV24-1
j_call: TRBJ1-2
d_call: .
clone_size: .

cdr3_nt: TGTGCCAGCAGCAAGGGACAGAGCACGGGTAGCAATCAGCCCCAGCATTTT
cdr3_aa: CASSKGQSTGSNQPQHF
cdr3_length: 17
v_call: TRBV9
j_call: TRBJ1-5
d_call: TRBD1
clone_size: .

cdr3_nt: TGTGCCAGTAAGGGACGAAGTCTCACTGAAGCTTTCTTT
cdr3_aa: CASKGRSLTEAFF
cdr3_length: 13
v_call: TRBV19
j_call: TRBJ1-1
d_call: .
clone_size: .

cdr3_nt: TGCGCCAGCACCTCCTCGGGGCTAGCGGGAACCGGGGAGCTGTTTTTT
cdr3_aa: CASTSSGLAGTGELFF
cdr3_length: 16
v_call: TRBV5-1
j_call: TRBJ2-2
d_call: TRBD2
clone_size: .

cdr3_nt: TGCGCCAGCAGCCGGGAGCTAGCGGGGGGTGAAGCCGGGGAGCTGTTTTTT
cdr3_aa: CASSRELAGGEAGELFF
cdr3_length: 17
v_call: TRBV4-3
j_call: TRBJ2-2
d_call: TRBD2
clone_size: .

cdr3_nt: TGTGCCAGCTCACCGGACCTTGACTCGGGGGCGCGAAGGGCTTTT
cdr3_aa: CASSPDLDSGARRAF
cdr3_length: 15
v_call: TRBV18
j_call: TRBJ2-3
d_call: .
clone_size: once

cdr3_nt: TGTGCCAGCAGCTTAATGGGCGCAGATACGCAGTATTTT
cdr3_aa: CASSLMGADTQYF
cdr3_length: 13
v_call: TRBV7-9
j_call: TRBJ2-3
d_call: .
clone_size: .

cdr3_nt: TGTGCCAGCAGCTTAGCGCGGGACCAGCCCCAGCATTTT
cdr3_aa: CASSLARDQPQHF
cdr3_length: 13
v_call: TRBV7-2
j_call: TRBJ1-5
d_call: .
clone_size: .

cdr3_nt: TGTGCCAGCAGCACTCCCCGACCGGGACCCATAAGGGCGAACACTGAAGCTTTCTTT
cdr3_aa: CASSTPRPGPIRANTEAFF
cdr3_length: 19
v_call: TRBV6-2/TRBV6-3
j_call: TRBJ1-1
d_call: .
clone_size: .

cdr3_nt: TGTGCCAGCAGCCCGGTGGCGGGAGGGACCGGGGAGCTGTTTTTT
cdr3_aa: CASSPVAGGTGELFF
cdr3_length: 15
v_call: TRBV7-2
j_call: TRBJ2-2
d_call: TRBD2
clone_size: .

cdr3_nt: TGTGCCAGCAGCTCCCCGACAGGGAGCACTGAAGCTTTCTTT
cdr3_aa: CASSSPTGSTEAFF
cdr3_length: 14
v_call: TRBV7-9
j_call: TRBJ1-1
d_call: TRBD1
clone_size: .

cdr3_nt: TGTGCCAGCAGGGCTAGCTCCTACAATGAGCAGTTCTTC
cdr3_aa: CASRASSYNEQFF
cdr3_length: 13
v_call: TRBV12-3/TRBV12-4
j_call: TRBJ2-1
d_call: .
clone_size: .

cdr3_nt: TGTGCCACCAGCAGAGAGTTTGGACAGCTAAATGAAAAACTGTTTTTT
cdr3_aa: CATSREFGQLNEKLFF
cdr3_length: 16
v_call: TRBV15
j_call: TRBJ1-4
d_call: .
clone_size: once

cdr3_nt: TGTGCTAGTGGTGCTACAGGGTATTCGAGTGAGCAGTTCTTC
cdr3_aa: CASGATGYSSEQFF
cdr3_length: 14
v_call: TRBV12-5
j_call: TRBJ2-1
d_call: .
clone_size: few

cdr3_nt: TGCGCCAGCAGCTTGGGACAGGGTGGCGGAGCTAACTATGGCTACACCTTC
cdr3_aa: CASSLGQGGGANYGYTF
cdr3_length: 17
v_call: TRBV5-1
j_call: TRBJ1-2
d_call: TRBD1
clone_size: .

cdr3_nt: TGCGCCAGCAGCTCCGGTGTCGGTGGGACCCAGTACTTC
cdr3_aa: CASSSGVGGTQYF
cdr3_length: 13
v_call: TRBV5-1
j_call: TRBJ2-5
d_call: .
clone_size: .

cdr3_nt: TGTGCCAGCAGCTATTCGACGGCAACTAATGAAAAACTGTTTTTT
cdr3_aa: CASSYSTATNEKLFF
cdr3_length: 15
v_call: TRBV13
j_call: TRBJ1-4
d_call: .
clone_size: once

cdr3_nt: TGTGCCAGCAGCCCCAAGGGGTTAAGGGCGGCTGAAGCTTTCTTT
cdr3_aa: CASSPKGLRAAEAFF
cdr3_length: 15
v_call: TRBV5-4
j_call: TRBJ1-1
d_call: .
clone_size: .

cdr3_nt: TGTGCCAGCAGCGGGGTCGATGGCACTCAGTACGCTTCACCCCTCCACTTT
cdr3_aa: CASSGVDGTQYASPLHF
cdr3_length: 17
v_call: TRBV5-6
j_call: TRBJ1-6
d_call: .
clone_size: once

cdr3_nt: TGTGCCAGCAGCCCAAACAATAGGGGGGACTATGGCTACACCTTC
cdr3_aa: CASSPNNRGDYGYTF
cdr3_length: 15
v_call: TRBV7-3
j_call: TRBJ1-2
d_call: .
clone_size: .

cdr3_nt: TGTGCCAGTCCCACGGTCAACGAGCAGTTCTTC
cdr3_aa: CASPTVNEQFF
cdr3_length: 11
v_call: TRBV5-8
j_call: TRBJ2-1
d_call: .
clone_size: .

cdr3_nt: TGTGCCAGCTCACCAATGGGGTCAGGGGAAAAACTGTTTTTT
cdr3_aa: CASSPMGSGEKLFF
cdr3_length: 14
v_call: TRBV18
j_call: TRBJ1-4
d_call: .
clone_size: .

cdr3_nt: TGCGCCAGCAGCCAAGAGAGGGCTGGCTTTATACCGAACACCGGGGAGCTGTTTTTT
cdr3_aa: CASSQERAGFIPNTGELFF
cdr3_length: 19
v_call: TRBV4-3
j_call: TRBJ2-2
d_call: .
clone_size: .

cdr3_nt: TGTGCCATCAGACCGGGACTAGCGGGGGGCGTGGGGGAGCAGTTCTTC
cdr3_aa: CAIRPGLAGGVGEQFF
cdr3_length: 16
v_call: TRBV10-3
j_call: TRBJ2-1
d_call: TRBD2
clone_size: .

cdr3_nt: TGTGCCAGCAGCCCGGACCCCTACGAGCAGTACTTC
cdr3_aa: CASSPDPYEQYF
cdr3_length: 12
v_call: TRBV28
j_call: TRBJ2-7
d_call: .
clone_size: .

cdr3_nt: TGTGCCAGCAGCTTAGTTCGGGGGATTCGGTTCTTC
cdr3_aa: CASSLVRGIRFF
cdr3_length: 12
v_call: TRBV7-2
j_call: TRBJ2-1
d_call: .
clone_size: .

cdr3_nt: TGCGCCAGCATCTCGGGGGACGGGCACAATGAGCAGTTCTTC
cdr3_aa: CASISGDGHNEQFF
cdr3_length: 14
v_call: TRBV5-1
j_call: TRBJ2-1
d_call: .
clone_size: .

cdr3_nt: TGTGCTAGTGGTTTACAGATAGGAGGACCGGAAGCTTTCTTT
cdr3_aa: CASGLQIGGPEAFF
cdr3_length: 14
v_call: TRBV12-5
j_call: TRBJ1-1
d_call: .
clone_size: .